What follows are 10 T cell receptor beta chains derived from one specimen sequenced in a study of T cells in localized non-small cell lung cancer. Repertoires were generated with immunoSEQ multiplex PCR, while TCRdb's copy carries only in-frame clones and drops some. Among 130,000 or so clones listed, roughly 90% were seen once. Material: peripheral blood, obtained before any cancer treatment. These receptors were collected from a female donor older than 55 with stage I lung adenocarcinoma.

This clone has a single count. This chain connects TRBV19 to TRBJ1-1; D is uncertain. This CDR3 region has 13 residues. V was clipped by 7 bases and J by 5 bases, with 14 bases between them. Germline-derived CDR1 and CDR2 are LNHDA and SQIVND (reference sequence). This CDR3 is CASIKEGRTEAFF. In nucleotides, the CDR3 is TGTGCCAGTATTAAGGAGGGTCGAACTGAAGCTTTCTTT. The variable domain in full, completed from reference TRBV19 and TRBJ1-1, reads DGGITQSPKYLFRKEGQNVTLSCEQNLNHDAMYWYRQDPGQGLRLIYYSQIVNDFQKGDIAEGYSVSREKKESFPLTVTSAQKNPTAFYLCASIKEGRTEAFFGQGTRLTVV.

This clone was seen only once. CDR3 nucleotides: TGTGCCAGCAGTTTAATGGGTAGCGGGAGCCTGGATGAGCAGTTCTTC. It codes for CASSLMGSGSLDEQFF. This chain joins TRBV27 and TRBJ2-1; TRBD2 agrees at 9 bases. V was clipped by 2 bases and J by 8 bases; unmatched bases: 10. The length of the CDR3 is 16 residues. Germline lookup yields CDR1 MNHEY and CDR2 SMNVEV (reference sequence).

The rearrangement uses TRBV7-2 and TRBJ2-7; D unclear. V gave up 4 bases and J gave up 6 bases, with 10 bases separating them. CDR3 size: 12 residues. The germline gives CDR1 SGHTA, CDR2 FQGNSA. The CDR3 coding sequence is TGTGCCAGCAGCTCACGGGCCCGCGAGCAGTACTTC. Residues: CASSSRAREQYF.

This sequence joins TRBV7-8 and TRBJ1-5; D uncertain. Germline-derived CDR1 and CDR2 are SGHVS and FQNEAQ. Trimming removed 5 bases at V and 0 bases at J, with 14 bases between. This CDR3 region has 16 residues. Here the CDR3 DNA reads TGTGCCAGCAGCAACTACGGACGTTATAGCAATCAGCCCCAGCATTTT. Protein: CASSNYGRYSNQPQHF.

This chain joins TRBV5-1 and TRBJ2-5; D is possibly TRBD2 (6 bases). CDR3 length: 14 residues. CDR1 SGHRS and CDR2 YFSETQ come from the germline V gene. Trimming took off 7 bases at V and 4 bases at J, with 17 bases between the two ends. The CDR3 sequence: CASEESGAGETQYF. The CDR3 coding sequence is TGCGCCAGCGAAGAGAGCGGAGCGGGAGAGACCCAGTACTTC.

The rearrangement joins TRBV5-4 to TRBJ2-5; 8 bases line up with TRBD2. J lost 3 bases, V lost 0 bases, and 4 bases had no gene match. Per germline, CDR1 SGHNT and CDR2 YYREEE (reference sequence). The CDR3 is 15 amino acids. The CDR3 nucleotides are TGTGCCAGCAGCTTGGGGTCCGGGAGGGAAGAGACCCAGTACTTC. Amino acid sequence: CASSLGSGREETQYF.

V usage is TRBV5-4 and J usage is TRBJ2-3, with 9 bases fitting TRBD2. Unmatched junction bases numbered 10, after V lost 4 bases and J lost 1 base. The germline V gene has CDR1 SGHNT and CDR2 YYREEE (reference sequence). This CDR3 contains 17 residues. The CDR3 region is CASSLAPTSGRTDTQYF. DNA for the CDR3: TGTGCCAGCAGCCTAGCCCCGACTAGCGGACGCACAGATACGCAGTATTTT.

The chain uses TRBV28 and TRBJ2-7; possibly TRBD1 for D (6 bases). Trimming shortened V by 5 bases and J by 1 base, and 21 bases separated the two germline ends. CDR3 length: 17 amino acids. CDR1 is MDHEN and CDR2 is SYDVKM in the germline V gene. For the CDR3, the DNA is TGTGCCAGCAGTCAAACAGGGCTCGGGAAAACATCCTACGAGCAGTACTTC. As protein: CASSQTGLGKTSYEQYF.

The CDR3: CASRKAGGMGEQFF. In DNA, the CDR3 is TGCGCCAGCAGGAAAGCGGGAGGGATGGGTGAGCAGTTCTTC. The chain uses TRBV4-1 and TRBJ2-1; 10 bases are a match to TRBD2. The CDR3 loop spans 14 amino acids. Trimming removed 6 bases from V and 9 bases from J; junction bases left unmatched: 8. Germline V gene sequence: CDR1 MGHRA, CDR2 YSYEKL.

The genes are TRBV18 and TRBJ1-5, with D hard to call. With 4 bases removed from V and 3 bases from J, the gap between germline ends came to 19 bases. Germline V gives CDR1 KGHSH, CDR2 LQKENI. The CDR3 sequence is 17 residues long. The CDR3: CASSLVPGTSNNQPQHF. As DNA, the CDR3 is TGTGCCAGCTCACTAGTTCCGGGAACTTCCAACAATCAGCCCCAGCATTTT.